A selection of T cell receptor beta chains follows, all from one sample in a study of CD8 T cells in ankylosing spondylitis. TCRdb called the 5' RACE reads again in MiXCR, with one record for every CDR3 protein. Here the sample spans almost 250,000 distinct CDR3 sequences, about 30% being singletons. What was sequenced was blood, either unsorted or a sorted T cell fraction (not recorded which). These receptors were collected from a male donor with ankylosing spondylitis or in good health (not recorded which). CDR3s leave out the opening cysteine and the closing phenylalanine or tryptophan. The D gene is left open where the match is weak.

V,D,J,CDR3
TRBV18,NA,TRBJ2-7,ASSRPPGAFLYEQY
TRBV10-3,NA,TRBJ1-5,AISESGVEGQPQH
TRBV10-3,NA,TRBJ2-4,AISESKGIVTKNIQY
TRBV29-1,NA,TRBJ2-5,SVEGQGQETQY
TRBV2,TRBD2,TRBJ2-5,ASSPSRGYQETQY
TRBV10-2,NA,TRBJ2-3,ASTEPGGGTDTQY
TRBV7-9,NA,TRBJ1-1,ASSSSRLKTEAF
TRBV11-1,NA,TRBJ2-1,ASSFDTGYEQF
TRBV12-3/TRBV12-4,TRBD2,TRBJ2-3,ASSPPPTSGYTDTQY
TRBV7-2,NA,TRBJ2-3,ASSAGGLLDTQY
TRBV5-1,NA,TRBJ2-5,ASSLVASRTKFEETQY
TRBV6-5,TRBD1,TRBJ2-7,ASSWGQGVYEQY
TRBV5-6,TRBD1,TRBJ2-7,ASSFKGQAYEQY
TRBV30,NA,TRBJ2-1,AWSYRAEQF
TRBV4-2,NA,TRBJ2-7,ASSQEWGEQY
TRBV20-1,NA,TRBJ2-2,SARSQFGITTGELF
TRBV9,TRBD2,TRBJ2-7,ASSPWRGAYEQY
TRBV6-1,TRBD1,TRBJ1-2,ASSRGQDYGYT
TRBV24-1,NA,TRBJ2-3,ATGGNDRTDTQY
TRBV29-1,TRBD2,TRBJ2-3,SVGTSGPTDTQY
TRBV28,NA,TRBJ1-1,ASSLWGGGGAEAF
TRBV20-1,NA,TRBJ2-7,SATVGLPTEQY
TRBV20-1,NA,TRBJ2-7,SAPGVVEQY
TRBV4-2,NA,TRBJ2-5,ASSQHPGIQETQY
TRBV12-3/TRBV12-4,TRBD2,TRBJ2-7,ASSTGTSGEQY
TRBV20-1,NA,TRBJ2-7,SAIRPTPPYEQY
TRBV7-9,TRBD1,TRBJ2-7,ASSLARGNEQY
TRBV27,NA,TRBJ2-3,ASSSLGVRDAQY
TRBV7-2,NA,TRBJ2-1,ASSLVGLYEQF
TRBV5-5,NA,TRBJ2-3,ASSFVGAGADTQY
TRBV27,NA,TRBJ2-3,ASSLRGDTQY
TRBV12-3/TRBV12-4,NA,TRBJ1-3,ASTLRHKGNTIY
TRBV4-1,NA,TRBJ2-5,ASSQDHGVRETQY
TRBV29-1,TRBD2,TRBJ2-2,SVEAHGGGRMRELF
TRBV18,NA,TRBJ1-2,ASSPTAGTDYGYT
TRBV5-1,TRBD1,TRBJ2-5,ASSLRKGTGGQETQY
TRBV20-1,NA,TRBJ2-3,SARLVSTQY
TRBV10-3,NA,TRBJ2-2,AIRDPNTGELF
TRBV18,NA,TRBJ2-1,ASSPWGLYNEQF
TRBV7-3,NA,TRBJ2-5,ASSLIGGSKETQY
TRBV5-4,TRBD2,TRBJ2-3,ASSFGVLGTSGERTDTQY
TRBV20-1,NA,TRBJ2-3,SANLYRMEYTDTQY
TRBV7-5,NA,TRBJ2-2,ISVSERDGGKDTGELF
TRBV20-1,NA,TRBJ2-2,SAGQPGQSGELF
TRBV12-3/TRBV12-4,TRBD1,TRBJ2-1,ASSSAWDRGNNEQF
TRBV7-8,TRBD2,TRBJ2-3,ASSVLAGDLFTDTQY